The entry below describes one TCR beta chain. Per germline, CDR1 MNHEY and CDR2 SMNVEV (reference sequence). The CDR3 runs to 13 residues. The V and J ends lost 2 bases and 5 bases respectively, with 9 bases between them. The sample comes from a study of PD-1 blockade in mismatch repair-deficient tumors. Across the whole study: Enrolled about 2013-2017, patients had progressing, pretreated mismatch repair-deficient cancers of 11 to 13 types.

TCR sequencing covered three patients who responded to pembrolizumab. Assay used: immunoSEQ multiplex PCR; TCRdb lists only in-frame clones, some missing. This repertoire shows some 120,000 clones, roughly nine tenths found once; its top ten account for approximately 13%. The rearrangement uses TRBV27 and TRBJ1-2, with D perhaps matching TRBD1 (5 bases). The clonotype comes from an adult with mismatch repair-deficient cancer. The source material was peripheral blood, sampled 44 weeks after starting pembrolizumab. In nucleotides, the CDR3 is TGTGCCAGCAGTTTAATGGCAGGGTATGGCTACACCTTC. Encoded protein: CASSLMAGYGYTF.